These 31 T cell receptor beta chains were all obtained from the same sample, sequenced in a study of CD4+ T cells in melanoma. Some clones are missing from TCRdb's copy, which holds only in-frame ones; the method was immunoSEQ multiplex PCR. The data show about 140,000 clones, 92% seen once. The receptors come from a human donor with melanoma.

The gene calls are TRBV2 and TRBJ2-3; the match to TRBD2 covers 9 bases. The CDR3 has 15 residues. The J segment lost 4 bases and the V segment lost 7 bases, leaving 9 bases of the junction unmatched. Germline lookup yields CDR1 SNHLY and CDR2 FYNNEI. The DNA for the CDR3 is TGTGCCAGCACGGTCGGCGGGGGGGTGTCAGATACGCAGTATTTT. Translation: CASTVGGGVSDTQYF.

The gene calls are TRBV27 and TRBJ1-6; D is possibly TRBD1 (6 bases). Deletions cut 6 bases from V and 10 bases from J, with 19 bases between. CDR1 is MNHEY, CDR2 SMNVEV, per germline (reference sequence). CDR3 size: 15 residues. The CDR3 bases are TGTGCCAGCAGGAAAGAACAGGGTAGAGGCTCACCCCTCCACTTT. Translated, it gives CASRKEQGRGSPLHF.

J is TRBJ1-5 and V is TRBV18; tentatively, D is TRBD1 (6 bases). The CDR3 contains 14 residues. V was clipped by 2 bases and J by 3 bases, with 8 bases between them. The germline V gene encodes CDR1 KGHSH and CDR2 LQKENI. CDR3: CASSPGQTNQPQHF. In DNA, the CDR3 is TGTGCCAGCTCACCAGGACAGACCAATCAGCCCCAGCATTTT.

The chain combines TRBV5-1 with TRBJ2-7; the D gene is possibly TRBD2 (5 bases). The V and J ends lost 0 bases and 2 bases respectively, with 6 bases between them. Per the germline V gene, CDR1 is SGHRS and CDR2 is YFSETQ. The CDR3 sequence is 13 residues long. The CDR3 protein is CASSLDGAYEQYF. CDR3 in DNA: TGCGCCAGCAGCTTGGACGGGGCCTACGAGCAGTACTTC.

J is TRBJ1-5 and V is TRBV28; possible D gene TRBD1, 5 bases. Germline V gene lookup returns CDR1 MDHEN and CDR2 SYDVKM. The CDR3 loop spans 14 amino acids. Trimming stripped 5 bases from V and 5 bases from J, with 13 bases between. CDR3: CASSLRQFYQPQHF. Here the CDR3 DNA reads TGTGCCAGCAGTCTGCGACAGTTCTATCAGCCCCAGCATTTT.

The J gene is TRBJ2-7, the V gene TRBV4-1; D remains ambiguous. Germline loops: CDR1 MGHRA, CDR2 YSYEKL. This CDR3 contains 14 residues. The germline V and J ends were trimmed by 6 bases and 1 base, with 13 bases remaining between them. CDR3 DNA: TGCGCCAGCAGACGGACCGTGGAGTCCTACGAGCAGTACTTC. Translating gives CASRRTVESYEQYF.

CDR3 region: CASSLTYPLGSPLHF. In nucleotides, the CDR3 is TGTGCCAGCAGCTTAACCTACCCTCTGGGTTCACCCCTCCACTTT. V gene TRBV7-2 combines with J gene TRBJ1-6; D is undetermined. The CDR3 totals 15 residues. Per germline, CDR1 SGHTA and CDR2 FQGNSA. V gave up 2 bases and J gave up 9 bases, with 14 bases separating them.

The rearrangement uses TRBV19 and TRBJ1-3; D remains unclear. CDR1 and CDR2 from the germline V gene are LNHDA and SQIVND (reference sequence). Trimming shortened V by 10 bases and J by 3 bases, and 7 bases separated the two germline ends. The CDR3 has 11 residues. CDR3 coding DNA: TGTGCCACCTCAGGTGGAAACACCATATATTTT. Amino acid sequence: CATSGGNTIYF.

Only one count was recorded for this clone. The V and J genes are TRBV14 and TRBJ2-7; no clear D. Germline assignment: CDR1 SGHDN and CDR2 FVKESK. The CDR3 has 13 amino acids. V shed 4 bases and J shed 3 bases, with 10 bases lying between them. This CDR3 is CASSPDLYYEQYF. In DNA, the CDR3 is TGTGCCAGCAGCCCGGACCTTTACTACGAGCAGTACTTC.

The CDR3 nucleotides are TGTGCCTTTTTAGCGGGGGGGGTGTGGAATGAGCAGTTCTTC. It yields the protein CAFLAGGVWNEQFF. The chain is built from TRBV30 and TRBJ2-1; 11 bases match TRBD2. This CDR3 is 14 amino acids long. Germline values: CDR1 GTSNPN, CDR2 SVGIG (reference sequence). Trimming at V came to 7 bases and at J to 7 bases, leaving 9 bases not matched to a gene.

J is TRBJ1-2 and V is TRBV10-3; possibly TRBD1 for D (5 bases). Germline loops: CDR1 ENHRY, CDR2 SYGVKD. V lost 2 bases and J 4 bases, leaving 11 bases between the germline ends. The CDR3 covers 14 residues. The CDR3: CAISEPTRVYGYTF. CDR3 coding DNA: TGTGCCATCAGTGAGCCGACCAGGGTCTATGGCTACACCTTC.

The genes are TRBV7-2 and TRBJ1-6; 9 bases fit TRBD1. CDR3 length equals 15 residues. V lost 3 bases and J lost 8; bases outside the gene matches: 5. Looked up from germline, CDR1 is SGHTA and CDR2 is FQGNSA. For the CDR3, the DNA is TGTGCCAGCAGCTTGTCGGACAGGGGATATTCACCCCTCCACTTT. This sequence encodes CASSLSDRGYSPLHF.

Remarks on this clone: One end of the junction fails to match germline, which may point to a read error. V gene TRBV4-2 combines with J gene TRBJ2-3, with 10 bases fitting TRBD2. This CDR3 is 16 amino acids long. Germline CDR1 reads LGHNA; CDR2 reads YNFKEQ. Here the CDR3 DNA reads TGTGCCAGCAGCCAAGATAGGCAGCGGGGGGGCCTATTCCTCCGATTT. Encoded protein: CASSQDRQRGGLFLRF.

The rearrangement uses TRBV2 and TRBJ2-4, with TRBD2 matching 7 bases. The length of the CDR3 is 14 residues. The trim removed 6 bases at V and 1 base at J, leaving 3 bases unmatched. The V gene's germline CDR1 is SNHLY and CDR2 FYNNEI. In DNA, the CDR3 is TGTGCCAGCAGCGACGGGAGGGCCAAAAACATTCAGTACTTC. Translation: CASSDGRAKNIQYF. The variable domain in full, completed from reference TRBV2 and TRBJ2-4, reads EPEVTQTPSHQVTQMGQEVILRCVPISNHLYFYWYRQILGQKVEFLVSFYNNEISEKSEIFDDQFSVERPDGSNFTLKIRSTKLEDSAMYFCASSDGRAKNIQYFGAGTRLSVL.

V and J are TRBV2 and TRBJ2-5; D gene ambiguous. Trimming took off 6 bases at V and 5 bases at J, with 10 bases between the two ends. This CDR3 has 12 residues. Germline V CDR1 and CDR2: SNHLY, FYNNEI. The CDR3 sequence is CASSPFGETQYF. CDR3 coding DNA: TGTGCCAGCAGCCCGTTTGGGGAGACCCAGTACTTC.

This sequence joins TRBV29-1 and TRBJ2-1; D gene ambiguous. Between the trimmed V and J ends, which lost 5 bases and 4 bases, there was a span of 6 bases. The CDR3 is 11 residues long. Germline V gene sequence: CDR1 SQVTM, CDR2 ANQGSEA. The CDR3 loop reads CSVRTYNEQFF. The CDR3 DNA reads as TGCAGCGTTAGAACGTACAATGAGCAGTTCTTC.

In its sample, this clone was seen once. The CDR3 region has the DNA TGTGCCAGCAGACCTCTAGCGGGGACAGGCACAGATACGCAGTATTTT. Protein product: CASRPLAGTGTDTQYF. This chain uses TRBV7-6 with TRBJ2-3; 9 bases match TRBD2. Trimming cost V 6 bases and J 1 base; bases outside gene matches: 8. The CDR3 length is 16 residues. Germline CDR1 and CDR2: SGHVS and FNYEAQ.

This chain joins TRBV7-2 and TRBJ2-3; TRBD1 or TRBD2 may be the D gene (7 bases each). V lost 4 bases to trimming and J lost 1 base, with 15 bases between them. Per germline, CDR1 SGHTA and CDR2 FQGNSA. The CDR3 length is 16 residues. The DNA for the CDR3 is TGTGCCAGCAGCTGGCGGGGGACAGTAGGCACAGATACGCAGTATTTT. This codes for CASSWRGTVGTDTQYF.

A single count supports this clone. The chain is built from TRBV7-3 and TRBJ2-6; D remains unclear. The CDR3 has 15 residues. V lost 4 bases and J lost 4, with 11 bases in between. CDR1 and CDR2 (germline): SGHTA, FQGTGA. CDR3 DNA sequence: TGTGCCAGCAGCTCCGGTCCCGCGGGGGCCAACGTCCTGACTTTC. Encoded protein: CASSSGPAGANVLTF. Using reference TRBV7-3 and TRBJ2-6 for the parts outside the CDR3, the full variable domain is GAGVSQTPSNKVTEKGKYVELRCDPISGHTALYWYRQSLGQGPEFLIYFQGTGAADDSGLPNDRFFAVRPEGSVSTLKIQRTERGDSAVYLCASSSGPAGANVLTFGAGSRLTVL.

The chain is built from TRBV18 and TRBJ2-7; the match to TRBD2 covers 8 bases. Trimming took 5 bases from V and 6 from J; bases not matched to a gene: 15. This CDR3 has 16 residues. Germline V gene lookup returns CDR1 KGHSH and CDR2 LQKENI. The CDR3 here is CASSKNGSGAGLEQYF. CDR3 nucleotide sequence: TGTGCCAGCTCAAAAAACGGTAGCGGGGCGGGTCTCGAGCAGTACTTC.

This CDR3 is CASSEGPYNEQFF. CDR3 nucleotides: TGCGCCAGCAGCGAGGGACCCTACAATGAGCAGTTCTTC. V gene TRBV4-1 combines with J gene TRBJ2-1; TRBD1 or TRBD2 may be the D gene (5 bases each). Deletions cut 5 bases from V and 2 bases from J, with 7 bases between. The CDR3 runs to 13 residues. CDR1 is MGHRA and CDR2 is YSYEKL in the germline V gene.

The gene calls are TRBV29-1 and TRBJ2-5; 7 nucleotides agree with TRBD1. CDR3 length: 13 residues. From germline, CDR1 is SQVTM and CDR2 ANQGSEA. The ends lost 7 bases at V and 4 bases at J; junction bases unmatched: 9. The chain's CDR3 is CSAYGQERETQYF. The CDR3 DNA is TGCAGCGCCTATGGACAGGAGAGAGAGACCCAGTACTTC.

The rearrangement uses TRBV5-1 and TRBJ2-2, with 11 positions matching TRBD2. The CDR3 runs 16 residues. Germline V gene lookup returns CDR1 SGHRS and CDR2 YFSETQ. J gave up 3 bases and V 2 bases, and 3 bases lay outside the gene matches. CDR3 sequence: CASSFLAGGDTGELFF. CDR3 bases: TGCGCCAGCAGCTTCCTAGCGGGGGGCGACACCGGGGAGCTGTTTTTT. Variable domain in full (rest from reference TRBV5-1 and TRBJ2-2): KAGVTQTPRYLIKTRGQQVTLSCSPISGHRSVSWYQQTPGQGLQFLFEYFSETQRNKGNFPGRFSGRQFSNSRSEMNVSTLELGDSALYLCASSFLAGGDTGELFFGEGSRLTVL.

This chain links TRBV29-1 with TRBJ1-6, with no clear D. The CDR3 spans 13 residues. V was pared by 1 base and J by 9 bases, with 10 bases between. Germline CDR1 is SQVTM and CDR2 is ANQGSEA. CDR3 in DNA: TGCAGCGTTGAAGTTGATCCAATTTCACCCCTCCACTTT. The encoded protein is CSVEVDPISPLHF.

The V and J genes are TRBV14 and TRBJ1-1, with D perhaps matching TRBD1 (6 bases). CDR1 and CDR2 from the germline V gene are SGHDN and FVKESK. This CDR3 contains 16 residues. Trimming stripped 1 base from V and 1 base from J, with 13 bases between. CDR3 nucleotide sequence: TGTGCCAGCAGCCAAGGGACCGGGACAAAGAACACTGAAGCTTTCTTT. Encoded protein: CASSQGTGTKNTEAFF. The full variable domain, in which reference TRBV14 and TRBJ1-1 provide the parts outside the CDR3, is EAGVTQFPSHSVIEKGQTVTLRCDPISGHDNLYWYRRVMGKEIKFLLHFVKESKQDESGMPNNRFLAERTGGTYSTLKVQPAELEDSGVYFCASSQGTGTKNTEAFFGQGTRLTVV.

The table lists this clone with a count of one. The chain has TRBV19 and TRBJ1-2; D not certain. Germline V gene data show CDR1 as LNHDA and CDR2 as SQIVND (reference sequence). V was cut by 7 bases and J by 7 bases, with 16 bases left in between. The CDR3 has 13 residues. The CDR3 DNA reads TGTGCCAGTACCCTTACCGATAGGGCTGGCTACACCTTC. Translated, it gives CASTLTDRAGYTF.

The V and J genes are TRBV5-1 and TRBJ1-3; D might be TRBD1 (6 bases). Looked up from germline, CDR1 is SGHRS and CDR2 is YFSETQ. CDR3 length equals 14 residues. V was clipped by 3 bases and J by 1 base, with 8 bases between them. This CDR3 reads CASSSQGSGNTIYF. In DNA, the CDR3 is TGCGCCAGCAGCTCACAGGGTTCTGGAAACACCATATATTTT.

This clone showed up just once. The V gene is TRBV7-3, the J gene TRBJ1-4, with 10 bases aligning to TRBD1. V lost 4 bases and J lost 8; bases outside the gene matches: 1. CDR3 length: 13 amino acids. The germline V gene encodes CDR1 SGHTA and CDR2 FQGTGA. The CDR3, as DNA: TGTGCCAGCAGCTCGACAGGGGGCGAAAAACTGTTTTTT. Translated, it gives CASSSTGGEKLFF.

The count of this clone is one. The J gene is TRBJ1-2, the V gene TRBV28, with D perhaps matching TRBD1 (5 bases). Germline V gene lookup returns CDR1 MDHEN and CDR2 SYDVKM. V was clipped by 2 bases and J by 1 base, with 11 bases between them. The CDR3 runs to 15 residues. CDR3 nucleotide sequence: TGTGCCAGCAGTTTAGGCGGGACTTTTAACTATGGCTACACCTTC. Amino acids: CASSLGGTFNYGYTF.

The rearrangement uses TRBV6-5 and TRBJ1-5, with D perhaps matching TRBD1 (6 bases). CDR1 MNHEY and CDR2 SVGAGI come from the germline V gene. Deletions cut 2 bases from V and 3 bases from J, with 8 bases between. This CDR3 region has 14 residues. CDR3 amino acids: CASSYGQHNQPQHF. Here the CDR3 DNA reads TGTGCCAGCAGTTACGGACAGCACAATCAGCCCCAGCATTTT.

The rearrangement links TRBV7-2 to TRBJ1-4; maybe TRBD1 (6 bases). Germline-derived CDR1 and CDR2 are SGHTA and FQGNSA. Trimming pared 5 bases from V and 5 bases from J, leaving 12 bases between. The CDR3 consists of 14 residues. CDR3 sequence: CASSPDGGNEKLFF. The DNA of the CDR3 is TGTGCCAGCAGCCCAGACGGGGGCAATGAAAAACTGTTTTTT.